The 15 T cell receptor beta chains below come from one sample, sequenced in a study of OX40 agonist ivuxolimab in advanced cancers. Clones were read by immunoSEQ multiplex PCR, and TCRdb kept only the in-frame ones, dropping some. There are tens of thousands of clones in the sample; more than 70% occur only once, and under 0.65% lies in the top ten. The sample here was CD4+ or CD8+ T cells sorted from blood, taken in a trial of the OX40 agonist ivuxolimab. Source of these receptors: an adult with an advanced solid tumor such as melanoma, head and neck, liver or kidney cancer.

This chain uses TRBV5-1 with TRBJ2-1, with 8 nucleotides matching TRBD2. Losses at the gene ends were 3 bases for V and 4 bases for J; bases not matched to a gene: 6. The germline V gene has CDR1 SGHRS and CDR2 YFSETQ. The CDR3 sequence is 15 residues long. The CDR3 is CASSSGLAGYNEQFF. In nucleotides, the CDR3 is TGCGCCAGCAGCTCCGGGCTAGCGGGTTACAATGAGCAGTTCTTC.

The chain links TRBV18 to TRBJ1-1; D remains ambiguous. CDR1 KGHSH and CDR2 LQKENI come from the germline V gene. The CDR3 runs 13 residues. Trimming removed 2 bases at V and 1 base at J, with 5 bases between. Here the CDR3 DNA reads TGTGCCAGCTCACCAAAGGAGAACACTGAAGCTTTCTTT. It yields the protein CASSPKENTEAFF. The entire variable domain, with the rest obtained from reference TRBV18 and TRBJ1-1, is as follows: NAGVMQNPRHLVRRRGQEARLRCSPMKGHSHVYWYRQLPEEGLKFMVYLQKENIIDESGMPKERFSAEFPKEGPSILRIQQVVRGDSAAYFCASSPKENTEAFFGQGTRLTVV.

This chain connects TRBV29-1 to TRBJ2-7; TRBD2 matches 11 bases. The CDR3 sequence is 14 residues long. J gave up 4 bases and V 3 bases, and 5 bases lay outside the gene matches. Germline V lookup: CDR1 SQVTM, CDR2 ANQGSEA. CDR3 nucleotide sequence: TGCAGCGTTGACGCCGGACTAGCGGGTTACGAGCAGTACTTC. This codes for CSVDAGLAGYEQYF.

The CDR3 DNA sequence: TGCGCCAGCAGCCCAGCGGGAGGGCCCGCAGATACGCAGTATTTT. It encodes CASSPAGGPADTQYF. J is TRBJ2-3 and V is TRBV5-1; 10 bases are a match to TRBD2. Germline-derived CDR1 and CDR2 are SGHRS and YFSETQ. V was pared by 4 bases and J by 4 bases, with 6 bases of the junction left unmatched. The CDR3 length is 15 residues. Supplemented by reference TRBV5-1 and TRBJ2-3, the full variable domain reads KAGVTQTPRYLIKTRGQQVTLSCSPISGHRSVSWYQQTPGQGLQFLFEYFSETQRNKGNFPGRFSGRQFSNSRSEMNVSTLELGDSALYLCASSPAGGPADTQYFGPGTRLTVL.

This chain uses TRBV6-6 with TRBJ2-7; 9 bases are a match to TRBD2. The V and J ends lost 2 bases and 0 bases, in that order; junction bases with no gene match: 2. This CDR3 is built from 15 residues. Germline-derived CDR1 and CDR2 are MNHNY and SVGAGI (reference sequence). The CDR3 loop is CASSYQAGGSYEQYF. In DNA form, the CDR3 reads TGTGCCAGCAGTTACCAAGCGGGAGGCTCCTACGAGCAGTACTTC.

This sequence joins TRBV5-1 and TRBJ2-5; D ambiguous. Trimming shortened V by 0 bases and J by 5 bases, and 8 bases separated the two germline ends. The CDR3 length is 13 residues. Germline-derived CDR1 and CDR2 are SGHRS and YFSETQ. The CDR3 spells CASSLGLRETQYF. CDR3 DNA sequence: TGCGCCAGCAGCTTGGGTCTAAGGGAGACCCAGTACTTC.

The CDR3 DNA reads as TGTGCCAGCAGTTCCCCTTTTCGGGCCCACTACGAGCAGTACTTC. Amino acids: CASSSPFRAHYEQYF. The rearrangement uses TRBV28 and TRBJ2-7, with unresolved D. The CDR3 extends over 15 amino acids. Germline V gene data show CDR1 as MDHEN and CDR2 as SYDVKM. Between the trimmed V and J ends, which lost 4 bases and 3 bases, there was a span of 16 bases.

This clone was picked up one time. The chain employs TRBV28 and TRBJ2-7; D gene uncertain. The CDR3 is 14 residues long. Trimming pared 3 bases from V and 9 bases from J, leaving 18 bases between. In germline, CDR1 is MDHEN, CDR2 SYDVKM. CDR3 protein: CASSFGRSHLGQYF. The CDR3 DNA sequence: TGTGCCAGCAGTTTTGGCAGGTCCCACCTGGGGCAGTACTTC.

The chain links TRBV11-3 to TRBJ2-1, with D possibly matching TRBD2 (6 bases). Between the trimmed V and J ends, which lost 2 bases and 2 bases, there was a span of 13 bases. CDR1 is SGHNT, CDR2 YENEEA, per germline. The CDR3 has 16 amino acids. The CDR3 loop is CASSLSGGAPYNEQFF. The CDR3, as DNA: TGTGCCAGCAGCTTATCTGGCGGGGCCCCCTACAATGAGCAGTTCTTC.

The chain links TRBV7-8 to TRBJ2-1; D gene uncertain. CDR3 size: 14 residues. V was shortened by 0 bases and J by 0 bases, with 3 bases between the two germline ends. CDR1 SGHVS and CDR2 FQNEAQ come from the germline V gene. CDR3 residues: CASSLARSYNEQFF. Here the CDR3 DNA reads TGTGCCAGCAGCTTAGCGCGCTCCTACAATGAGCAGTTCTTC. Drawing the rest from reference TRBV7-8 and TRBJ2-1, the complete variable domain is GAGVSQSPRYKVAKRGQDVALRCDPISGHVSLFWYQQALGQGPEFLTYFQNEAQLDKSGLPSDRFFAERPEGSVSTLKIQRTQQEDSAVYLCASSLARSYNEQFFGPGTRLTVL.

The V and J genes are TRBV5-1 and TRBJ2-7, with TRBD2 matching 14 bases. CDR1 SGHRS and CDR2 YFSETQ come from the germline V gene. The CDR3 runs to 14 residues. J was trimmed by 5 bases and V by 7 bases; bases with no gene match: 5. CDR3 protein: CASAGLAGEHEQYF. In nucleotides, the CDR3 is TGCGCCAGCGCGGGACTAGCGGGAGAACACGAGCAGTACTTC.

This clone was observed a single time. The rearrangement links TRBV10-3 to TRBJ1-1; D unresolved. Germline V lookup: CDR1 ENHRY, CDR2 SYGVKD. V lost 4 bases and J 2 bases, leaving 8 bases between the germline ends. The CDR3 covers 13 residues. As DNA, the CDR3 is TGTGCCATCAGTGGGGGAGGAAACACTGAAGCTTTCTTT. This codes for CAISGGGNTEAFF.

V is TRBV7-8 and J is TRBJ2-1; 14 nucleotides line up with TRBD2. Germline CDR1 reads SGHVS; CDR2 reads FQNEAQ. This CDR3 has 15 residues. The trim removed 4 bases at V and 6 bases at J, leaving 2 bases unmatched. CDR3 DNA sequence: TGTGCCAGCAGCTCCGGACTAGCGGGAGGCAATGAGCAGTTCTTC. Its translation is CASSSGLAGGNEQFF. Complete variable domain (other parts from reference TRBV7-8 and TRBJ2-1): GAGVSQSPRYKVAKRGQDVALRCDPISGHVSLFWYQQALGQGPEFLTYFQNEAQLDKSGLPSDRFFAERPEGSVSTLKIQRTQQEDSAVYLCASSSGLAGGNEQFFGPGTRLTVL.

The chain carries TRBV6-1 and TRBJ2-1; D may correspond to TRBD1 or TRBD2 (7 bases each). Germline CDR1 MNHNS, CDR2 SASEGT. This CDR3 has 14 residues. Trimming removed 8 bases from V and 8 bases from J, with 19 bases in between. Written as DNA, the CDR3 is TGTGCCAGCTCAATGACGCAGGGGGGGTATGAGCAGTTCTTC. It specifies CASSMTQGGYEQFF.

The CDR3 loop reads CSVAIVYNEQFF. In nucleotides, the CDR3 is TGCAGCGTGGCAATAGTCTACAATGAGCAGTTCTTC. The chain carries TRBV29-1 and TRBJ2-1; no reliable D call. V lost 6 bases and J 3 bases, leaving 9 bases between the germline ends. CDR3 length: 12 amino acids. In germline, CDR1 is SQVTM, CDR2 ANQGSEA.